This T cell receptor (beta chain) was sequenced during a study of T cells after yellow fever vaccination. Overall study findings and caveats: Abundant bulk-derived clonotypes could contaminate FACS-sorted repertoires.

Per germline, CDR1 DFQATT and CDR2 SNEGSKA (reference sequence). With 6 bases removed from V and 5 bases from J, the gap between germline ends came to 14 bases. This CDR3 spans 12 amino acids. TCRdb passed the 5' RACE reads through MiXCR, listing each CDR3 protein once. The sample carries around 500,000 distinct CDR3 sequences, just over 20% recorded once. There are a few counts of this clonotype. Its antigen remains unidentified. The chain employs TRBV20-1 and TRBJ2-7, with D possibly matching TRBD2 (6 bases). This sample comprised PBMCs, obtained roughly 20 days after the first yellow fever vaccination. This TCR was recovered from a man younger than 35 who received the YFV17D yellow fever vaccine. The CDR3 spells CSARYRRDEQYF. CDR3 DNA sequence: TGCAGTGCCAGGTACAGGAGGGACGAGCAGTACTTC.